The clone carrying this TCR beta chain appeared once. This CDR3 has 11 amino acids. V was clipped by 5 bases and J by 6 bases, with 7 bases between them. Germline V gene sequence: CDR1 PRHDT, CDR2 FYEKMQ (reference sequence). The data are from a study of T cell responses to AZD1222 COVID-19 vaccine. Libraries were prepared by immunoSEQ multiplex PCR; TCRdb keeps only in-frame clonotypes and omits some of them. Counted here are about 150,000 clones, about 91% occurring once; the ten biggest clones make up roughly 3.8%. The V gene is TRBV13, the J gene TRBJ1-1; D is unclear. Sample: peripheral blood, taken 28 days after the second AZD1222 dose. The origin of this receptor is an adult who received the AZD1222 COVID-19 vaccine. The DNA for the CDR3 is TGTGCCAGCAGCGTGGACGCTGAAGCTTTCTTT. Protein sequence: CASSVDAEAFF.